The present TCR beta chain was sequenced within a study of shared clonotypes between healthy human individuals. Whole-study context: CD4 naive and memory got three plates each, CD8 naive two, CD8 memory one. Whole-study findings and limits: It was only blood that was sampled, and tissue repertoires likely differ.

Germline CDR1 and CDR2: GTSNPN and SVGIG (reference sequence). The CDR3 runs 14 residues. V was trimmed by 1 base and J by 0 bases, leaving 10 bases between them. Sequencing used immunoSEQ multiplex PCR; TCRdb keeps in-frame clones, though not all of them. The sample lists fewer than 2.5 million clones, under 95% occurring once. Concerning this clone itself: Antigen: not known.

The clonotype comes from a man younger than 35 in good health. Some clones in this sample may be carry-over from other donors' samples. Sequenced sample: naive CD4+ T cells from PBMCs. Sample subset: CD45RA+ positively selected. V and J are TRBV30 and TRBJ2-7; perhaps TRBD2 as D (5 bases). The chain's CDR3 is CAWSGRGSSYEQYF. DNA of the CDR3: TGTGCCTGGAGTGGGAGAGGGTCCTCCTACGAGCAGTACTTC.